The rows below give T cell receptor beta chains drawn from one sample of a study of T cell responses to AZD1222 COVID-19 vaccine. Libraries were prepared by immunoSEQ multiplex PCR; TCRdb keeps only in-frame clonotypes and omits some of them. The sample consists of 130,000 to 150,000 clones, about 90% of them appearing once. The specimen comprised peripheral blood, sampled on day 0 of AZD1222 vaccination. The receptors were sampled from an adult in good health. Both conserved end residues are part of each CDR3.

v_call	j_call	cdr3_aa
TRBV5-5	TRBJ2-3	CASSGIAGAGTDTQYF
TRBV7-2	TRBJ2-3	CASSLKIRADTQYF
TRBV18	TRBJ1-1	CASSPQDRANTEAFF
TRBV7-9	TRBJ2-7	CASSSTTGVEEQYF
TRBV7-9	TRBJ2-3	CASRLERPTDTQYF
TRBV7-9	TRBJ2-2	CASSLASQGADTGELFF
TRBV7-3	TRBJ1-1	CASSRQGSEAFF
TRBV28	TRBJ2-7	CASSSRPGQGFYEQYF
TRBV6-2/TRBV6-3	TRBJ1-2	CASSRDSVFYGYTF
TRBV2	TRBJ1-1	CASSPHRTTEAFF
TRBV6-5	TRBJ1-1	CASSSSVRNTEAFF
TRBV7-3	TRBJ2-1	CASSLGTVPGNEQFF
TRBV7-3	TRBJ2-2	CASSFRGGNTGELFF
TRBV24-1	TRBJ2-5	CATSEGVGTQYF
TRBV11-3	TRBJ1-1	CASSFDFSTEAFF
TRBV2	TRBJ1-3	CASSEGAGNTIYF
TRBV19	TRBJ2-7	CASSWLAGAYEQYF
TRBV5-4	TRBJ2-6	CASSLEGAGANVLTF
TRBV5-6	TRBJ2-5	CASSSDRAGTVGLETQYF
TRBV5-8	TRBJ1-1	CASSPRATRGMNTEAFF
TRBV7-2	TRBJ1-2	CASSFDRDASRYGYTF
TRBV5-1	TRBJ2-2	CASSDPTRGTGELFF
TRBV5-4	TRBJ2-5	CASSLPRAHAGETQYF
TRBV12-3/TRBV12-4	TRBJ2-7	CASGRIYEQYF
TRBV9	TRBJ1-3	CASSASNGNTIYF
TRBV27	TRBJ1-2	CASSLGRGAANYGYTF
TRBV7-9	TRBJ1-1	CASSSSKYRVRGTEAFF
TRBV7-8	TRBJ2-7	CASSQQYEQYF
TRBV7-2	TRBJ2-3	CASTLRTSGTDTQYF
TRBV6-2/TRBV6-3	TRBJ1-6	CASSYAGGRYNSPLHF
TRBV29-1	TRBJ2-3	CSGGLAGDTQYF
TRBV4-3	TRBJ1-1	CASSQDSGNTEAFF
TRBV5-5	TRBJ2-3	CASSLSTSTTDTQYF
TRBV7-2	TRBJ2-7	CASSLQTGSYEQYF
TRBV7-2	TRBJ2-1	CASSLGGRAGNEQFF
TRBV11-2	TRBJ2-7	CASSETSGSYEQYF
TRBV24-1	TRBJ2-3	CATSRTPGRGSDTQYF
TRBV5-6	TRBJ1-1	CASSDSGGGTEAFF
TRBV19	TRBJ2-1	CASRLAGAYNEQFF
TRBV6-1	TRBJ1-5	CASSEGLGQPQHF
TRBV11-2	TRBJ2-1	CASSATLSSYNEQFF
TRBV7-3	TRBJ1-1	CASSPSTGTNTEAFF
TRBV7-6	TRBJ2-3	CASSLGARGADTQYF
TRBV10-3	TRBJ2-1	CAITPGTPPNEQFF